A single sample gave rise to the 8 T cell receptor beta chains below, sequenced in a study of cytomegalovirus exposure and HLA in healthy donors. 13 Jbeta primers and 60 Vbeta primers were used for the PCR. Produced via immunoSEQ multiplex PCR; TCRdb's table is partial and in-frame only. In the table there are about 160,000 clones, over 65% of which are singletons. The sample taken for sequencing was PBMCs. The receptors were sampled from a middle-aged woman in good health and CMV-seronegative.

The rearrangement joins TRBV6-1 to TRBJ1-4; D possibly corresponds to TRBD1 (5 bases). V lost 7 bases and J 5 bases, leaving 14 bases between the germline ends. The germline V gene encodes CDR1 MNHNS and CDR2 SASEGT. CDR3 length equals 14 residues. The CDR3 protein is CASKSAGSNEKLFF. In DNA, the CDR3 is TGTGCCAGCAAGTCGGCAGGGTCAAATGAAAAACTGTTTTTT.

The rearrangement links TRBV28 to TRBJ1-6; D call uncertain. Germline CDR1 MDHEN, CDR2 SYDVKM. This CDR3 is built from 15 residues. Trimming cost V 6 bases and J 1 base, with 10 bases left between them. CDR3 nucleotide sequence: TGTGCCAGCAGCCGTAGACAATCCTATAATTCACCCCTCCACTTT. Translating it yields CASSRRQSYNSPLHF.

V usage is TRBV2 and J usage is TRBJ1-1, with a tentative D call TRBD1 (5 bases). The CDR3 contains 13 residues. Germline CDR1 SNHLY, CDR2 FYNNEI. The V gene lost 3 bases and the J gene lost 5 bases, with 10 bases spanning the gap. CDR3 loop: CASSDQGGTEAFF. The CDR3 nucleotides are TGTGCCAGCAGTGATCAGGGAGGAACTGAAGCTTTCTTT. Drawing the rest from reference TRBV2 and TRBJ1-1, the complete variable domain is EPEVTQTPSHQVTQMGQEVILRCVPISNHLYFYWYRQILGQKVEFLVSFYNNEISEKSEIFDDQFSVERPDGSNFTLKIRSTKLEDSAMYFCASSDQGGTEAFFGQGTRLTVV.

This chain joins TRBV10-2 and TRBJ1-4; D gene unclear. Trimming removed 6 bases from V and 8 bases from J, with 13 bases in between. This CDR3 contains 13 residues. Germline CDR1 and CDR2: WSHSY and SAAADI. This chain's CDR3 is CASSDTRGEKLFF. The CDR3 region has the DNA TGCGCCAGCAGCGACACCCGAGGGGAAAAACTGTTTTTT.

The chain links TRBV28 to TRBJ1-6, with D possibly being TRBD1 (5 bases). V was trimmed by 3 bases and J by 8 bases, leaving 11 bases between them. Germline assignment: CDR1 MDHEN and CDR2 SYDVKM. CDR3 length equals 14 residues. The CDR3 is CASSFVQADSPLHF. In nucleotides, the CDR3 is TGTGCCAGCAGTTTTGTACAGGCAGATTCACCCCTCCACTTT. The complete variable domain, with remaining parts taken from reference TRBV28 and TRBJ1-6, reads DVKVTQSSRYLVKRTGEKVFLECVQDMDHENMFWYRQDPGLGLRLIYFSYDVKMKEKGDIPEGYSVSREKKERFSLILESASTNQTSMYLCASSFVQADSPLHFGNGTRLTVT.

The chain has TRBV2 and TRBJ1-4, with no clear D. V lost 6 bases and J 4 bases, leaving 9 bases between the germline ends. Germline V gene data show CDR1 as SNHLY and CDR2 as FYNNEI. The CDR3 is made up of 13 amino acids. The CDR3 reads CASRAGINEKLFF. As DNA, the CDR3 is TGTGCCAGCAGGGCAGGAATTAATGAAAAACTGTTTTTT.

J is TRBJ1-2 and V is TRBV5-1, with TRBD1 matching over 8 bases. CDR3 length equals 14 residues. V lost 3 bases, J lost 4 bases, and 5 bases stayed unmatched. The germline V gene encodes CDR1 SGHRS and CDR2 YFSETQ. The CDR3 here is CASSSTGGSYGYTF. Here the CDR3 DNA reads TGCGCCAGCAGCTCCACAGGGGGATCCTATGGCTACACCTTC.

The rearrangement links TRBV6-6 to TRBJ1-1, with 9 bases fitting TRBD1. Germline loops: CDR1 MNHNY, CDR2 SVGAGI (reference sequence). V lost 6 bases and J lost 6; bases outside the gene matches: 11. The CDR3 consists of 15 residues. Here the CDR3 reads CASRNPGQGSAEAFF. The CDR3 region has the DNA TGTGCCAGCAGGAATCCGGGACAGGGAAGTGCTGAAGCTTTCTTT.